This T cell receptor (beta chain) is from a study of blood T cell repertoires in COVID-19. In the study overall: The United States, Italy and Spain were the sources of the acute and convalescent COVID-19 samples. PBMCs, B-cell-depleted T cells, or T cells were the source of the cDNA or gDNA that made up the material.

CDR3 size: 14 residues. CDR1 and CDR2 (germline): SQVTM, ANQGSEA. Between the trimmed V and J ends, which lost 6 bases and 4 bases, there was a span of 18 bases. In the authors' workflow: Amplification of reference gene primers provided the estimated nucleated cell counts. Clones were sequenced by immunoSEQ multiplex PCR, and TCRdb holds only the in-frame ones, with some missing. Clone size and V and J calls were adopted from that table, with D and trimming inferred from the DNA. The sample holds approximately 59,000 clones, 85% to 90% seen once. This receptor was obtained from a man aged 40-49 years with active COVID-19. Sequencing used peripheral blood. This chain uses TRBV29-1 with TRBJ1-2, with D perhaps TRBD1 (6 bases). CDR3: CSVDGEGVGYGYTF. The CDR3 region has the DNA TGCAGCGTGGACGGGGAGGGGGTAGGCTATGGCTACACCTTC.